This TCR beta chain was profiled in a study of shared clonotypes between healthy human individuals. Study at large: Serving as donors were two women and three men, whose ages spanned 18 to 49.

This clone was seen a single time. Several immunoSEQ 96-well plates shared each subset's DNA, each plate a replicate. Unsorted PBMC DNA sequencing spanned ten immunoSEQ deep assay plates. Generated by immunoSEQ multiplex PCR, the TCRdb table keeps only in-frame clones and is missing some. The table lists some 500,000 clones, around 79% of them singletons. Germline V gene lookup returns CDR1 MGHRA and CDR2 YSYEKL. V lost 0 bases to trimming and J lost 9 bases; unmatched junction nucleotides: 13. This CDR3 has 18 residues. Genomic DNA for unsorted samples was obtained from 80 million to 100 million PBMCs.

Input material: PBMCs. This TCR derives from a woman in her forties in good health. Some clones in this sample may be carry-over from other donors' samples. The J gene is TRBJ2-1, the V gene TRBV4-1; 11 nucleotides line up with TRBD2. The CDR3 DNA sequence: TGCGCCAGCAGCCAAGACCCCCGGCTAGCGGGAGGACAGATTGAGCAGTTCTTC. Translation gives CASSQDPRLAGGQIEQFF.